This entry is about one TCR beta chain. An end of the junction does not agree with germline; a read error may underlie this. The missing CDR3 end, 3 residues past where the read stops, is filled in from the germline J gene. The sample carries other DNA sequences with the same CDR3. This sample was taken from a study of T cells in women clearing cervical HPV infection. The germline CDR1 and CDR2 sequences are SGHTA and FQGNSA. The CDR3 length is 15 residues. Clones were read by immunoSEQ multiplex PCR, and TCRdb kept only the in-frame ones, dropping some. The data include over 9,000 clones; the top ten clones carry around 8.4%.

Source material: blood buffy coat. The chain couples TRBV7-2 to TRBJ1-2, with 7 positions matching TRBD1. This TCR was recovered from a woman aged 18 to 69 with a cervical HPV16 infection that either progressed to CIN3+ or cleared (not recorded which). Incomplete CDR3 DNA: TGTGCCAGCAGCTTACACCTGACAGGGAGCGATGGT. The encoded protein is CASSLHLTGSDG. From start to end, the CDR3 is CASSLHLTGSDGYTF.